This passage covers 12 T cell receptor beta chains from one sample sequenced in a study of OX40 agonist ivuxolimab in advanced cancers. The method was immunoSEQ multiplex PCR; TCRdb's version includes in-frame clones alone and lacks a portion of them. The table lists under 90,000 clones, around 91% of them singletons. The specimen comprised CD4+ or CD8+ T cells sorted from blood, sampled in a trial of the OX40 agonist ivuxolimab. These receptors originate from an adult with an advanced solid tumor such as melanoma, head and neck, liver or kidney cancer.

The chain links TRBV4-2 to TRBJ2-7, with 11 positions matching TRBD2. V lost 5 bases and J lost 3; bases outside the gene matches: 9. This CDR3 has 16 amino acids. The germline gives CDR1 LGHNA, CDR2 YNFKEQ. The CDR3 coding sequence is TGTGCCAGCAGCAGCGCCTCGGGACTAGCGGACTACGAGCAGTACTTC. Its protein is CASSSASGLADYEQYF.

The V call is TRBV11-3, the J call TRBJ2-1; a weak D match, TRBD2 (6 bases). The CDR3 contains 11 residues. Germline CDR1 SGHNT, CDR2 YENEEA. V lost 4 bases and J 9 bases, leaving 7 bases between the germline ends. DNA of the CDR3: TGTGCCAGCAGCTCGCGGGGTGAGCAGTTCTTC. Protein sequence: CASSSRGEQFF.

The gene calls are TRBV18 and TRBJ1-5, with 9 bases that match TRBD1. The CDR3 loop spans 14 amino acids. The V gene end was trimmed by 3 bases and the J gene end by 5 bases; junction bases not matched to a gene: 2. CDR1 is KGHSH and CDR2 is LQKENI in the germline V gene. The CDR3 is CASSPRQGDQPQHF. DNA of the CDR3: TGTGCCAGCTCACCCCGACAGGGGGATCAGCCCCAGCATTTT.

V and J are TRBV23-1 and TRBJ1-5; D is possibly TRBD1 (5 bases). TRBV23-1 is marked as an open reading frame, function uncertain. This CDR3 region has 13 residues. V was trimmed by 4 bases and J by 7 bases, leaving 11 bases between them. The CDR3 reads CASSPGTRQPQHF. CDR3 bases: TGCGCCAGCAGTCCAGGGACCCGCCAGCCCCAGCATTTT.

The rearrangement uses TRBV10-2 and TRBJ2-3; D is perhaps TRBD1 (7 bases). Germline loops: CDR1 WSHSY, CDR2 SAAADI. The CDR3 consists of 16 residues. Trimming stripped 0 bases from V and 4 bases from J, with 14 bases between. In DNA, the CDR3 is TGCGCCAGCAGTGAGTCGACAGGGACTCCACCAGATACGCAGTATTTT. It translates to CASSESTGTPPDTQYF.

V gene TRBV7-9 combines with J gene TRBJ2-2, with D hard to call. Germline V CDR1 and CDR2: SEHNR, FQNEAQ (reference sequence). V was clipped by 6 bases and J by 3 bases, with 11 bases between them. This CDR3 has 14 amino acids. As DNA, the CDR3 is TGTGCCAGCAGTACCGGCTTCGACACCGGGGAGCTGTTTTTT. Translation: CASSTGFDTGELFF.

CDR3 coding DNA: TGTGCCGTGAGGGACAGGGAATACAATCAGCCCCAGCATTTT. This translates into CAVRDREYNQPQHF. J is TRBJ1-5 and V is TRBV19, with 9 bases aligning to TRBD1. This CDR3 has 14 amino acids. V lost 11 bases to trimming and J lost 3 bases; unmatched junction nucleotides: 8. Germline assignment: CDR1 LNHDA and CDR2 SQIVND (reference sequence).

The sample holds one count of this clone. CDR3 region: CASSSTGGNTEAFF. CDR3 bases: TGTGCCAGCAGTTCGACAGGGGGGAACACTGAAGCTTTCTTT. This chain connects TRBV6-5 to TRBJ1-1, with 9 bases matching TRBD1. V dropped 4 bases and J dropped 1; count of bases not matched to a gene: 1. This CDR3 comprises 14 residues. The germline V gene has CDR1 MNHEY and CDR2 SVGAGI.

The chain carries TRBV30 and TRBJ1-2; tentative D call: TRBD1 (5 bases). The CDR3 contains 14 residues. Germline lookup yields CDR1 GTSNPN and CDR2 SVGIG (reference sequence). The CDR3 here is CPYDPGQRRYGYTF. The CDR3 DNA reads as TGTCCCTACGACCCGGGGCAGCGAAGATATGGCTACACCTTC. Together with reference TRBV30 and TRBJ1-2, the CDR3 gives the full variable domain: SQTIHQWPATLVQPVGSPLSLECTVEGTSNPNLYWYRQAAGRGLQLLFYSVGIGQISSEVPQNLSASRPQDRQFILSSKKLLLSDSGFYLCPYDPGQRRYGYTFGSGTRLTVV.

The chain links TRBV30 to TRBJ2-2; TRBD1 aligns across 9 bases. The germline CDR1 and CDR2 sequences are GTSNPN and SVGIG (reference sequence). This CDR3 is 16 amino acids long. V gave up 2 bases and J gave up 3 bases; unmatched junction bases: 7. CDR3 sequence reads: CAWSTSGTGHTGELFF. The CDR3 nucleotides read TGTGCCTGGAGTACCTCCGGGACAGGGCACACCGGGGAGCTGTTTTTT.

The chain has TRBV6-1 and TRBJ1-5; D not resolved. The CDR3 runs 14 residues. Germline V gene sequence: CDR1 MNHNS, CDR2 SASEGT. V was pared by 6 bases and J by 0 bases, with 9 bases between. The CDR3 DNA is TGTGCCAGCAGCCGAGGGAGTAGCAATCAGCCCCAGCATTTT. This codes for CASSRGSSNQPQHF.

The rearrangement joins TRBV19 to TRBJ2-5; 9 nucleotides match TRBD2. The DNA end favors TRBJ2-7, so the J call may be wrong. The CDR3 loop spans 16 amino acids. CDR1 LNHDA and CDR2 SQIVND come from the germline V gene (reference sequence). The CDR3: CASSIEAGGAAYEQYF. The DNA of the CDR3 is TGTGCCAGTAGTATAGAGGCGGGAGGGGCGGCGTACGAGCAGTACTTC.